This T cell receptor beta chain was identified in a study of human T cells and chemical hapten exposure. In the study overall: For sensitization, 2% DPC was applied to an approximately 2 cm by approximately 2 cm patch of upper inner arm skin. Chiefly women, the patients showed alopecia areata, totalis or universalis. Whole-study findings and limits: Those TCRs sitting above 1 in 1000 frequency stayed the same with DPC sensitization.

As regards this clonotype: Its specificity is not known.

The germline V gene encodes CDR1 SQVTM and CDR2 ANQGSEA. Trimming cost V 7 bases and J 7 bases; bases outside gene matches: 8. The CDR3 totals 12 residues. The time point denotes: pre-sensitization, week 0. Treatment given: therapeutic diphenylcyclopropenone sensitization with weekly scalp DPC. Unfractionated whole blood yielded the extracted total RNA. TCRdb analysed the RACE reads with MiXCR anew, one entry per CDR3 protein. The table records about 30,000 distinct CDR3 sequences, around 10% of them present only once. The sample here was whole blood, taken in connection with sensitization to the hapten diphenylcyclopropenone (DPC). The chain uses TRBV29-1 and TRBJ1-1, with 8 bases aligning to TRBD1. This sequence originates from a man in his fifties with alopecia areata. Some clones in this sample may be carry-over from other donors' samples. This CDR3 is CSGQQGVVEAFF. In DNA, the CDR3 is TGCAGCGGGCAACAGGGGGTTGTTGAAGCTTTCTTT.